These T cell receptor beta chains were read from a single sample in a study of CXCR3-negative and CXCR3-positive naive CD8 T cells. TCRdb re-called the 5' RACE reads, yielding one record per CDR3 amino acid sequence without DNA. This sample's table has over 70,000 distinct CDR3 sequences. Sequences were obtained from naive CXCR3- CD8+ T cells from blood. The receptors were gathered from a human donor in good health. Some clones in this sample may be carry-over from other donors' samples. Each CDR3 is given with its conserved first and last residue.

CDR3aa	len	v_gene	j_gene
CSVEGRGSEAFF	12	TRBV29-1	TRBJ1-1
CASSLEGTSISYNEQFF	17	TRBV12-3/TRBV12-4	TRBJ2-1
CASSQLGTGNSIQYF	15	TRBV12-3/TRBV12-4	TRBJ2-4
CSARDTGGVYGYTF	14	TRBV20-1	TRBJ1-2
CASSLSGTESNQPQHF	16	TRBV5-1	TRBJ1-5
CSVDGVYDGFDYGYTF	16	TRBV29-1	TRBJ1-2
CATAEPSGSSEQYF	14	TRBV5-4	TRBJ2-7
CASSYSIAVGNTEAFF	16	TRBV6-2/TRBV6-3	TRBJ1-1
CASSIPRNTIYF	12	TRBV7-9	TRBJ1-3
CASSLGDGTWDTEAFF	16	TRBV5-5	TRBJ1-1
CASSLPGRYNEQFF	14	TRBV28	TRBJ2-1
CSARDFLGMNTEAFF	15	TRBV20-1	TRBJ1-1
CASSLRSSSNQPQHF	15	TRBV5-6	TRBJ1-5
CPGRCRGAGELFF	13	TRBV24-1	TRBJ2-2
CASSDPGLAGQIGVF	15	TRBV6-4	TRBJ2-1
CASSFLPGQGTDEQYF	16	TRBV12-3/TRBV12-4	TRBJ2-7